Listed below are T cell receptor beta chains from one sample, sequenced in a study of T-cell memory formation after mild COVID-19. TCRdb reprocessed the 5' RACE reads via MiXCR and lists one record per CDR3 protein. The table has 360,000 or so distinct CDR3 sequences, approximately 29% seen once. The sample was PBMCs or a T cell subset sorted from them (not recorded which). These receptors came from an adult woman who had mild COVID-19 (a few samples of this study predate the infection). Cell type and time point are not known. Each CDR3 is given with its conserved first and last residue. The D gene is left open where the match is weak. Some rows have no size entry. The others give once, few or many, or a class for an expanded clone.

CDR3 DNA | CDR3 protein | V gene | clone size | J gene | D gene
TGTGCCAGCAATCGACTAGCGGGGGGCAACAATGAGCAGTTCTTC | CASNRLAGGNNEQFF | TRBV12-3/TRBV12-4 | NA | TRBJ2-1 | TRBD2
TGTGCCAGCAGCTTAGGTACAGGGTGGGGCAATTCACCCCTCCACTTT | CASSLGTGWGNSPLHF | TRBV7-2 | few | TRBJ1-6 | NA
TGCAGCGTTGAAGTGGCGGGAGGAAGATTCAATGAGCAGTTCTTC | CSVEVAGGRFNEQFF | TRBV29-1 | once | TRBJ2-1 | TRBD2
TGTGCCAGCTCACCTCGGCGGGTAGCGGGAGGCCTACATGAGCAGTTCTTC | CASSPRRVAGGLHEQFF | TRBV18 | NA | TRBJ2-1 | TRBD2
TGTGCCAGCAGCTCCTACCCCTGGAGGGACTCCTACGAGCAGTACTTC | CASSSYPWRDSYEQYF | TRBV7-9 | NA | TRBJ2-7 | NA
TGTGCCATCGGTACTAGCGGGGGGGCCGGAGATACGCAGTATTTT | CAIGTSGGAGDTQYF | TRBV12-3/TRBV12-4 | few | TRBJ2-3 | TRBD2
TGTGCCAGCAGTTACCCGGGACTAGCAGTGAACACCGGGGAGCTGTTTTTT | CASSYPGLAVNTGELFF | TRBV6-2/TRBV6-3 | NA | TRBJ2-2 | TRBD2
TGTGCCAGCAGCTTGAAGGCCGGGACTGGCTACACCTTC | CASSLKAGTGYTF | TRBV7-3 | NA | TRBJ1-2 | NA
TGTGCCAGCAGCGGTCGCGGGACAGGGAGCTACGAGCAGTACTTC | CASSGRGTGSYEQYF | TRBV7-9 | few | TRBJ2-7 | TRBD1
TGTGCCAGCAGAGGTCGCTTAGGAAGTGATCAGGGCCTGAGGACTGAAGCTTTCTTT | CASRGRLGSDQGLRTEAFF | TRBV7-8 | NA | TRBJ1-1 | NA
TGTGCCAGCAGCGAGACAGGGGGAAGGGGCTACACCTTC | CASSETGGRGYTF | TRBV4-2 | NA | TRBJ1-2 | TRBD1
TGCAGCGTTGTTGTGTCGGGAGTACCGAATGAGCAGTTCTTC | CSVVVSGVPNEQFF | TRBV29-1 | NA | TRBJ2-1 | NA
TGCAGTGCTCCTAGGGGGCGTAACTACACCTTC | CSAPRGRNYTF | TRBV20-1 | NA | TRBJ1-2 | TRBD1
TGTGCCACCAGCAGAGATCGGGCAGAGGAACAGTATTTT | CATSRDRAEEQYF | TRBV15 | NA | TRBJ2-3 | NA
TGTGCCAGCAGTTCCTACCCCAACGGACTGACTTTT | CASSSYPNGLTF | TRBV27 | NA | TRBJ1-6 | NA
TGTGCCAGCAGTAATCAGGGAAACCTGAACACTGAAGCTTTCTTT | CASSNQGNLNTEAFF | TRBV6-2/TRBV6-3 | few | TRBJ1-1 | NA
TGTGCCAGCAGTTACCCTTCCTCGGGACAGGGGTTCTACGAGCAGTACTTC | CASSYPSSGQGFYEQYF | TRBV6-6 | NA | TRBJ2-7 | TRBD1
TGTGCCAGCAGCCCTTCCGGGACAGGGTTGTCAGATACGCAGTATTTT | CASSPSGTGLSDTQYF | TRBV12-3/TRBV12-4 | NA | TRBJ2-3 | TRBD1
TGTGCCAGCAGCCAAGCTGGAGTAGTTCGGCCGGGGGCCGGGGAGCTGTTTTTT | CASSQAGVVRPGAGELFF | TRBV3-1 | few | TRBJ2-2 | NA
TGTGCCAGCAGCTTAAGTCGACTAGCAACCGGGGAGCTGTTTTTT | CASSLSRLATGELFF | TRBV7-8 | few | TRBJ2-2 | TRBD2
TGCAGCGTTAGACTAGCGGCTAGCACAGATACGCAGTATTTT | CSVRLAASTDTQYF | TRBV29-1 | NA | TRBJ2-3 | TRBD2
TGTGCCAGCAGCCCCGACGGGGACCAGCCCCAGCATTTT | CASSPDGDQPQHF | TRBV27 | NA | TRBJ1-5 | NA
TGCAGTGCTTTAAGCGGGAGGCAACACTACGAGCAGTACTTC | CSALSGRQHYEQYF | TRBV20-1 | NA | TRBJ2-7 | TRBD2
TGTGCCAGCAGCCCTCTGAGGACTAGCGGGAGGGCCCGGGGCCAAGAGACCCAGTACTTC | CASSPLRTSGRARGQETQYF | TRBV7-2 | NA | TRBJ2-5 | TRBD2
TGTGCCAGCAGCCAAGCCGGTGAGACCCAGTACTTC | CASSQAGETQYF | TRBV14 | few | TRBJ2-5 | NA
TGTGCCAGCAGCCAAGTCCAGACTAGCGCTTCCTACGAGCAGTACTTC | CASSQVQTSASYEQYF | TRBV4-2 | NA | TRBJ2-7 | TRBD2
TGTGCCAGCAGCTTAGGAAGCAGGGGGAGCACTGAAGCTTTCTTT | CASSLGSRGSTEAFF | TRBV7-2 | few | TRBJ1-1 | TRBD1
TGCAGCGTTGTGTTCCGGGGGGAGACCCAGTACTTC | CSVVFRGETQYF | TRBV29-1 | NA | TRBJ2-5 | NA
TGTGCCACCAGCAGAGAGCTGACAGACCAAGAGACCCAGTACTTC | CATSRELTDQETQYF | TRBV15 | many | TRBJ2-5 | NA
TGCAGTGCTAGAGTTTCAGCTAGTCGTTACGAGCAGTACTTC | CSARVSASRYEQYF | TRBV20-1 | few | TRBJ2-7 | NA
TGTGCCAGCAGTATCAGGGGCCCCTACGAGCAGTACTTC | CASSIRGPYEQYF | TRBV6-2/TRBV6-3 | few | TRBJ2-7 | NA